Below, one TCR beta chain is given with its context. Which antigen it targets is not known. Base qualities are not provided; no much larger clone lies one nucleotide away. Participants in the prospective study were aged about 18 to 89 years, lived in 20 to 30 United States geographic areas, and enrolled through a virtual design. Cohort assignment in the prospective study relied on participant-reported clinical history from a screening survey and a study questionnaire. In the prospective study, whole blood, serum and a nasopharyngeal or oropharyngeal swab were collected from each participant by mobile phlebotomists. Over a 2-month period, participants in the prospective study had the option of providing additional blood draws and questionnaires. Before DNA extraction, blood samples from the prospective study were shipped at room temperature or frozen. This sample was taken from a study of blood T cell repertoires in COVID-19 (dated by TCRdb to the early 2020s). About the investigation overall: Collaborator samples came from the United States, Italy and Spain and covered acute and convalescent phases of COVID-19. The prospective study material was composed of cDNA or gDNA derived from T cells, B-cell-depleted T cells, or PBMCs. Deeply sampled blood TCRbeta repertoires from subjects exposed to, actively infected with, or recovered from COVID-19 were included in the dataset. A freely available public database, intended as a resource for researchers studying the immune response to SARS-CoV-2, is where the repertoires were released. The samples were drawn from two sources: the first 160 participants of the ongoing ImmuneRACE study, and approximately 1,300 subjects contributed by 6 global collaborators. Sample metadata almost always included a de-identified subject ID, COVID-19 status, age in years and sex. HLA class I and class II types, where available, came from metadata supplied by the sample provider rather than from assay-based typing. What the study reported, not specific to this receptor: Clinical and demographic metadata were provided uncurated, with the amount varying by source and participant.

TCRbeta CDR3 regions were amplified from genomic DNA using the immunoSEQ Assay, a bias-controlled multiplex PCR. The authors' pipeline ran thus. The number of nucleated cells in each sample was estimated by amplification of reference gene primers within the assay. To quantify the absolute abundance of each unique TCRbeta CDR3 rearrangement, sequence reads were collapsed and filtered. Productive Simpson clonality was computed per sample as the square root of Simpson's diversity index over productive rearrangements. Drawn from immuneACCESS, this table holds only the in-frame rearrangements with V and J called that TCRdb kept. Clones are partly lost; checked studies trace under half to an unresolved V gene and leave the rest unexplained. V, J and clone size are those of that table, while D and trimming were read from the DNA. Recorded for this sample are approximately 65,000 clones; approximately 80% of them occurred a single time. In total, the top ten clones hold approximately 3.5% of the sample.

The sequenced material came from PBMCs or T cells enriched from blood (not recorded which). This receptor was taken from a woman in her forties with acute COVID-19.

The CDR3 reads as follows: CASSILDRGLAEAFF. The sequence in DNA is TGTGCCAGTAGTATTCTGGACAGGGGGTTAGCTGAAGCTTTCTTT. The chain is made from TRBV19 and TRBJ1-1, with TRBD1 matching 10 junction bases. Measured from the cysteine to the phenylalanine, the CDR3 is 15 residues long. Only CDR3 DNA remains: 45 bases, in frame from the first base. After removal of 3 bases from V and 6 bases from J, the junction retains 7 bases not matched to a gene. CDR1 and CDR2, looked up from the germline V gene (reference sequence), are LNHDA and SQIVND.